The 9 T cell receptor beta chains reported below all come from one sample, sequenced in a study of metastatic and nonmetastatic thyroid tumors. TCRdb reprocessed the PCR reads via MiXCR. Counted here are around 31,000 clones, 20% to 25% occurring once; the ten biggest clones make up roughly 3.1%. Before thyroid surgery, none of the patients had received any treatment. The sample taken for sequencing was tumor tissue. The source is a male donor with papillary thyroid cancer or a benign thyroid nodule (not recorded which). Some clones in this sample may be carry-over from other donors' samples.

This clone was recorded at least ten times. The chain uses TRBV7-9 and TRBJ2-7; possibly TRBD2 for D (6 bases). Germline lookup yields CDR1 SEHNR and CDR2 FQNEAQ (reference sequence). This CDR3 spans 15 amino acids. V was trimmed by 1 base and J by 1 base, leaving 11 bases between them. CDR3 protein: CASSLVSSDSYEQYF. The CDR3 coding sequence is TGTGCCAGCAGCTTAGTTTCTAGCGATTCCTACGAGCAGTACTTC.

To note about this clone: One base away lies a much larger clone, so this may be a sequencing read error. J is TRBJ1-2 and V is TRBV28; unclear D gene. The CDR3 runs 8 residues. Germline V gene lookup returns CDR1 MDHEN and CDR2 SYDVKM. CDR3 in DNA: TGTGATTCCTATGGCTACACCTTC. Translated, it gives CDSYGYTF.

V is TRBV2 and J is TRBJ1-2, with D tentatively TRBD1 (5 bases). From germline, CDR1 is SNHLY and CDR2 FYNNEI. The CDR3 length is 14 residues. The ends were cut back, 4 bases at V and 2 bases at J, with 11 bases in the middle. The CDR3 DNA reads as TGTGCCAGCAGTGCGCAGGGACCAAACTATGGCTACACCTTC. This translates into CASSAQGPNYGYTF. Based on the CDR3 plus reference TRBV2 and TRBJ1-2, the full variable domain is EPEVTQTPSHQVTQMGQEVILRCVPISNHLYFYWYRQILGQKVEFLVSFYNNEISEKSEIFDDQFSVERPDGSNFTLKIRSTKLEDSAMYFCASSAQGPNYGYTFGSGTRLTVV.

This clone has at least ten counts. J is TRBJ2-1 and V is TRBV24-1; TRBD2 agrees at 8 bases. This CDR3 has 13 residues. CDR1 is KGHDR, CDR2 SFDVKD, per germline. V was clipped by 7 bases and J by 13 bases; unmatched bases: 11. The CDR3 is CATSAPGTSEQFF. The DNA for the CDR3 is TGTGCCACCAGCGCGCCCGGGACTAGTGAACAGTTCTTC.

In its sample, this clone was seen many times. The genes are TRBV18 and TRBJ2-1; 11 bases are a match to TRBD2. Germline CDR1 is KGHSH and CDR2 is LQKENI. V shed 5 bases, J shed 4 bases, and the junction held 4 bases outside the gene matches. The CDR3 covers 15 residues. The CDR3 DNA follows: TGTGCCAGCTCAAGTAGCGGGAGGGGTTACAATGAGCAGTTCTTC. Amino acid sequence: CASSSSGRGYNEQFF.

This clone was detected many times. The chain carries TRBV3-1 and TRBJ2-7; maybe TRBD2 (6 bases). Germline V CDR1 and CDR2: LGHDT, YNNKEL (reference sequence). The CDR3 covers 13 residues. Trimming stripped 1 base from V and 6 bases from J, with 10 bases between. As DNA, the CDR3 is TGTGCCAGCAGCCAAGTCGACGGGGGCGAGCAGTACTTC. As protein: CASSQVDGGEQYF.

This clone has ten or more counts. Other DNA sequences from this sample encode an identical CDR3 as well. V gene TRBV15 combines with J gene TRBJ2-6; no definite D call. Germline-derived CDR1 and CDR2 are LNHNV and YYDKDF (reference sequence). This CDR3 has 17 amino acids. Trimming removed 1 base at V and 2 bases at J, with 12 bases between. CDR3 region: CATSRATASTGANVLTF. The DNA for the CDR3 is TGTGCCACCAGCAGAGCTACGGCATCCACTGGGGCCAACGTCCTGACTTTC.

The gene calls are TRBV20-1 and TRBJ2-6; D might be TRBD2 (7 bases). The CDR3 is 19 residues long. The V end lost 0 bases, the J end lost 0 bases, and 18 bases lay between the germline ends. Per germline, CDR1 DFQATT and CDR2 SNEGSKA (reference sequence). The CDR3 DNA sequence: TGCAGTGCTAGAGATCGGGGTCCGGGGGGCTCCTCTGGGGCCAACGTCCTGACTTTC. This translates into CSARDRGPGGSSGANVLTF.

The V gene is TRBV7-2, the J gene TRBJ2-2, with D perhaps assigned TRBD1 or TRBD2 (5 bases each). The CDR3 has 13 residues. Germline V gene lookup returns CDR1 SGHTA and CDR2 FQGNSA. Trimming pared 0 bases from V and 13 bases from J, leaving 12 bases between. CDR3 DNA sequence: TGTGCCAGCAGCTTAGCCGGGACCGCGGGGCTGTTTTTT. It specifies CASSLAGTAGLFF.